This T cell receptor beta chain was identified in a study of CD8+ T cells in alopecia areata. As the sequencing template, cDNA was produced by extracting RNA and reverse transcribing it. Only in-frame clones appear in the TCRdb table, and some are missing; sequencing was by immunoSEQ multiplex PCR. The data show fewer than 250,000 clones, with 43% seen just once and roughly 2.6% held by the top ten. Described treatment: oral pan-JAK inhibitor, 5-10 mg twice daily. PBMCs served as the source from which CD4+ and CD8+ T cells were sorted. Germline CDR1 reads SQVTM; CDR2 reads ANQGSEA. Germline trimming cut 1 base from V and 5 bases from J; bases unmatched to any gene: 6. CDR3 length: 14 residues.

This chain links TRBV29-1 with TRBJ2-5, with 8 bases aligning to TRBD2. The clonotype originates from a human donor with alopecia areata. The sample in question was CD4+ T cells sorted from blood, obtained at approximately week 36, from a patient treated with tofacitinib. This CDR3 reads CSVEGGAGVETQYF. CDR3 nucleotide sequence: TGCAGCGTTGAAGGAGGAGCGGGAGTGGAGACCCAGTACTTC.